This passage covers 5 T cell receptor beta chains from one sample sequenced in a study of cytomegalovirus exposure and HLA in healthy donors. 60 Vbeta and 13 Jbeta primers were used in PCR. Produced via immunoSEQ multiplex PCR; TCRdb's table is partial and in-frame only. The sample has 85,000 to 100,000 clones, about two thirds seen once. The sequenced sample consisted of PBMCs. The receptor set was obtained from a human donor in good health.

This chain's CDR3 is CASSFLYEQYF. CDR3 coding DNA: TGTGCCAGCAGCTTCCTCTACGAGCAGTACTTC. The chain recombines TRBV7-2 with TRBJ2-5; D is ambiguous. The J call is doubtful: the DNA matches TRBJ2-7 better. The CDR3 is 11 amino acids. Germline assignment: CDR1 SGHTA and CDR2 FQGNSA.

The rearrangement joins TRBV4-1 to TRBJ1-1; TRBD1 matches 7 bases. CDR1 is MGHRA and CDR2 is YSYEKL in the germline V gene. The V segment lost 2 bases and the J segment 4 bases; nucleotides outside the gene matches: 4. This CDR3 comprises 14 residues. The CDR3 DNA reads TGCGCCAGCAGCCAAAGACAGGGTACCACTGAAGCTTTCTTT. This encodes CASSQRQGTTEAFF.

This chain joins TRBV7-6 and TRBJ1-1, with a tentative D call TRBD1 (5 bases). Germline V gene data show CDR1 as SGHVS and CDR2 as FNYEAQ. The CDR3 sequence is 14 residues long. V was cut by 2 bases and J by 0 bases, with 7 bases left in between. The CDR3 nucleotides are TGTGCCAGCAGCTTACAGGGTGTGAACACTGAAGCTTTCTTT. Amino acids: CASSLQGVNTEAFF.

In this sample, this clone turned up a few times. CDR3 bases: TGTGCCAGTAGCATCAACAAGAACACTGAAGCTTTCTTT. It is translated as CASSINKNTEAFF. The V gene is TRBV19, the J gene TRBJ1-1; D is unresolved. The CDR3 contains 13 residues. The V end lost 6 bases, the J end lost 1 base, and 9 bases lay between the germline ends. In germline, CDR1 is LNHDA, CDR2 SQIVND (reference sequence).

A few counts support this clone. The chain joins TRBV11-3 to TRBJ2-2; D may be TRBD1 (5 bases). Germline V gives CDR1 SGHNT, CDR2 YENEEA. The CDR3 totals 14 residues. The V end lost 6 bases, the J end lost 4 bases, and 12 bases lay between the germline ends. CDR3 nucleotides: TGTGCCAGCAGTAATAGGGGAAGCACCGGGGAGCTGTTTTTT. Protein sequence: CASSNRGSTGELFF.